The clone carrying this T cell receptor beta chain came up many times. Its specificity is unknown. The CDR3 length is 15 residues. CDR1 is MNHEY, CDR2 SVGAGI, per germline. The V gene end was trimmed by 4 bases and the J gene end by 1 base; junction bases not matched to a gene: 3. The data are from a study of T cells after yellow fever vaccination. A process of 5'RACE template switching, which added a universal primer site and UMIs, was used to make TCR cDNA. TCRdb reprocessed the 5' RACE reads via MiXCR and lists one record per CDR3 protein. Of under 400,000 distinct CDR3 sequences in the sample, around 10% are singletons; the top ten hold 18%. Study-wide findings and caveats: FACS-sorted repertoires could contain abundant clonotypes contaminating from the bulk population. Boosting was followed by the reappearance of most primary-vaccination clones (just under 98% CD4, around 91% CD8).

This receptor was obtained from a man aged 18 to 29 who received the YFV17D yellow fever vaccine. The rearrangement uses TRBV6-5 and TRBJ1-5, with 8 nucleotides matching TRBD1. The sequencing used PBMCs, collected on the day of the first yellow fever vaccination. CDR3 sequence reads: CASSWTGSSNQPQHF. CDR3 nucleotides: TGTGCCAGCAGTTGGACAGGGTCAAGCAATCAGCCCCAGCATTTT.